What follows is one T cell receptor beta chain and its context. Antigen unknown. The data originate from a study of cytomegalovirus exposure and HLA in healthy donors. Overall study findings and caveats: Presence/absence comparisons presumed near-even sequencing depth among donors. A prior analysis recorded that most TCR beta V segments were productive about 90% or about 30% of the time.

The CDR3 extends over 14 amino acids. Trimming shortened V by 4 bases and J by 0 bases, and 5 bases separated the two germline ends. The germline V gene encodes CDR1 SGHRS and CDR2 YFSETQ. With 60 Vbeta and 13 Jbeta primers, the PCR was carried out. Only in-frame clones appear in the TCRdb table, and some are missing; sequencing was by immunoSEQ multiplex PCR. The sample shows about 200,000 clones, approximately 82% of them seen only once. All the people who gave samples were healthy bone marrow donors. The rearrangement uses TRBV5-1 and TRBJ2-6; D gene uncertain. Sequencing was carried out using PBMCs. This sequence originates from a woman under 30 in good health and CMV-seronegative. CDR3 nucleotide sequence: TGCGCCAGCAGCGGTAGCTCTGGGGCCAACGTCCTGACTTTC. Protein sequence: CASSGSSGANVLTF.